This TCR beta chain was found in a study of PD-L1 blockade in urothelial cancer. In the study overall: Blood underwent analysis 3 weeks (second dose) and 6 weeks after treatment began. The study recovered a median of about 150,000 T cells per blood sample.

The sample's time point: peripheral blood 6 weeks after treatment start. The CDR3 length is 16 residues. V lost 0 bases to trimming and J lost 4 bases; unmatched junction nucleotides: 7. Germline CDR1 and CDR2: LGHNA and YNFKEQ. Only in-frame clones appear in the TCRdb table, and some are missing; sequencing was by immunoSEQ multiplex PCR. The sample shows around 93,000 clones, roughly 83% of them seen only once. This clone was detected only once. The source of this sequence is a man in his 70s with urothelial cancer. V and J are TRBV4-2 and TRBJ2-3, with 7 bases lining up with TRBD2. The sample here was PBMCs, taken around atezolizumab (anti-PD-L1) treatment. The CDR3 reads CASSQERREWADTQYF. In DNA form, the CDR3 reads TGTGCCAGCAGCCAAGAACGGCGGGAGTGGGCAGATACGCAGTATTTT.